These T cell receptor beta chains were read from a single sample in a study of post-analysis software for immune sequencing data. TCRdb called the PCR reads again in MiXCR, with one record for every CDR3 protein. There are about 820,000 distinct CDR3 sequences in the sample; 53% occur only once, and roughly 4.4% lies in the top ten. Sample: blood. These receptor sequences come from a girl aged 10-17 years with multiple sclerosis. Each CDR3 is given with its conserved first and last residue. The D gene is left open where the match is weak. Size is stated for part of the rows, as once, few or many counts, or as a class when the clone is expanded.

D gene	clone size	CDR3 length	V gene	J gene	CDR3 protein	CDR3 DNA
TRBD1	few	14	TRBV20-1	TRBJ2-1	CSATTGVGDNEQFF	TGCAGTGCTACCACAGGGGTAGGGGACAATGAGCAGTTCTTC
NA	few	14	TRBV14	TRBJ2-5	CASSQVQRQETQYF	TGTGCCAGCAGCCAAGTTCAGCGCCAAGAGACCCAGTACTTC
TRBD1	NA	14	TRBV29-1	TRBJ2-3	CSVLTGALTDTQYF	TGCAGCGTTTTGACAGGGGCCCTCACAGATACGCAGTATTTT
NA	few	13	TRBV12-3/TRBV12-4	TRBJ2-7	CASNMAGAYEQYF	TGTGCCAGCAATATGGCGGGTGCCTACGAGCAGTACTTC
TRBD1	NA	15	TRBV28	TRBJ2-7	CASRGGQGRSYEQYF	TGTGCCAGCAGGGGGGGACAGGGACGCAGCTACGAGCAGTACTTC
NA	NA	16	TRBV5-1	TRBJ2-6	CASSLASSTGANVLTF	TGCGCCAGCAGCTTGGCCTCCAGTACTGGGGCCAACGTCCTGACTTTC
NA	NA	14	TRBV6-5	TRBJ1-2	CASSPGGNNYGYTF	TGTGCCAGCAGTCCCGGAGGAAATAACTATGGCTACACCTTC
TRBD1	few	13	TRBV3-1	TRBJ1-2	CASSQGQGYGYTF	TGTGCCAGCAGCCAGGGACAGGGCTATGGCTACACCTTC
NA	NA	18	TRBV20-1	TRBJ2-1	CSARDPIMGAGWDNEQFF	TGCAGTGCTAGAGATCCGATAATGGGGGCGGGATGGGACAATGAGCAGTTCTTC
NA	NA	12	TRBV7-8	TRBJ1-2	CASSRAGDGYTF	TGTGCCAGCAGTCGGGCAGGGGATGGCTACACCTTC
TRBD2	NA	15	TRBV6-5	TRBJ2-1	CASSSASGSWGEQFF	TGTGCCAGCAGCTCCGCTAGCGGGAGCTGGGGTGAGCAGTTCTTC
TRBD1	NA	14	TRBV12-3/TRBV12-4	TRBJ1-6	CASSRTGINSPLHF	TGTGCCAGCAGTCGGACAGGGATCAATTCACCCCTCCACTTT
TRBD2	NA	16	TRBV2	TRBJ2-2	CAVGVRETANTGELFF	TGTGCCGTTGGAGTGCGGGAGACGGCGAACACCGGGGAGCTGTTTTTT
NA	NA	13	TRBV7-9	TRBJ2-5	CASSLPRGETQYF	TGTGCCAGCAGCTTACCCCGAGGGGAGACCCAGTACTTC
TRBD2	NA	16	TRBV9	TRBJ2-1	CASSAPGLAGNNEQFF	TGTGCCAGCAGCGCTCCGGGACTAGCGGGAAATAATGAGCAGTTCTTC
NA	few	17	TRBV7-8	TRBJ2-7	CASSAGATSYSSYEQYF	TGTGCCAGCAGCGCAGGGGCCACTAGTTACTCCTCCTACGAGCAGTACTTC
NA	once	15	TRBV5-5	TRBJ2-7	CASSLLGLEGYEQYF	TGTGCCAGCAGCTTGTTGGGCCTCGAGGGCTACGAGCAGTACTTC
NA	few	15	TRBV29-1	TRBJ1-2	CSVELIPRTNYGYTF	TGCAGCGTTGAGCTGATCCCCAGGACTAACTATGGCTACACCTTC
NA	NA	15	TRBV27	TRBJ1-2	CASSFLSGSGYGYTF	TGTGCCAGCAGTTTTCTATCGGGGAGTGGCTATGGCTACACCTTC
TRBD2	NA	17	TRBV20-1	TRBJ2-1	CSGQARALAGGYNEQFF	TGCAGTGGGCAGGCCCGGGCTCTAGCGGGGGGTTACAATGAGCAGTTCTTC
NA	NA	12	TRBV2	TRBJ1-5	CASSEQIGPQHF	TGTGCCAGCAGCGAACAGATCGGGCCCCAGCATTTT
NA	NA	17	TRBV20-1	TRBJ2-5	CSARDGLLTEVPGTQYF	TGCAGTGCTAGAGATGGTCTACTCACGGAGGTCCCAGGGACCCAGTACTTC
NA	few	15	TRBV7-3	TRBJ2-5	CASSLTGLGRETQYF	TGTGCCAGCAGCTTAACCGGCCTTGGGCGAGAGACCCAGTACTTC
TRBD2	NA	14	TRBV27	TRBJ2-3	CAIRLAGGPNTQYF	TGTGCCATCAGGCTAGCGGGAGGGCCCAATACGCAGTATTTT
TRBD2	NA	16	TRBV20-1	TRBJ2-5	CSARDLTSGRAETQYF	TGCAGTGCTAGAGATCTTACTAGCGGGAGAGCGGAGACCCAGTACTTC
TRBD2	few	16	TRBV15	TRBJ2-5	CATSRPRAGAEETQYF	TGTGCCACCAGCCGCCCACGAGCGGGAGCTGAAGAGACCCAGTACTTC
TRBD1	few	14	TRBV20-1	TRBJ1-2	CSARGAGGNYGYTF	TGCAGTGCTAGAGGGGCAGGGGGCAACTATGGCTACACCTTC
NA	few	15	TRBV12-3/TRBV12-4	TRBJ2-5	CASSPMVTHQETQYF	TGTGCCAGCAGTCCGATGGTGACACACCAAGAGACCCAGTACTTC
NA	NA	13	TRBV7-9	TRBJ2-4	CASSPEPQNIQYF	TGTGCCAGCAGCCCGGAGCCCCAAAACATTCAGTACTTC
TRBD2	NA	11	TRBV29-1	TRBJ2-7	CSGASGYEQYF	TGCAGCGGAGCTAGCGGCTACGAGCAGTACTTC
NA	NA	12	TRBV6-6	TRBJ2-1	CASSYQGNEQFF	TGTGCCAGCAGTTACCAGGGTAATGAGCAGTTCTTC
NA	NA	13	TRBV3-1	TRBJ2-1	CASSQYGAGEQFF	TGTGCCAGCAGCCAATACGGGGCTGGGGAGCAGTTCTTC